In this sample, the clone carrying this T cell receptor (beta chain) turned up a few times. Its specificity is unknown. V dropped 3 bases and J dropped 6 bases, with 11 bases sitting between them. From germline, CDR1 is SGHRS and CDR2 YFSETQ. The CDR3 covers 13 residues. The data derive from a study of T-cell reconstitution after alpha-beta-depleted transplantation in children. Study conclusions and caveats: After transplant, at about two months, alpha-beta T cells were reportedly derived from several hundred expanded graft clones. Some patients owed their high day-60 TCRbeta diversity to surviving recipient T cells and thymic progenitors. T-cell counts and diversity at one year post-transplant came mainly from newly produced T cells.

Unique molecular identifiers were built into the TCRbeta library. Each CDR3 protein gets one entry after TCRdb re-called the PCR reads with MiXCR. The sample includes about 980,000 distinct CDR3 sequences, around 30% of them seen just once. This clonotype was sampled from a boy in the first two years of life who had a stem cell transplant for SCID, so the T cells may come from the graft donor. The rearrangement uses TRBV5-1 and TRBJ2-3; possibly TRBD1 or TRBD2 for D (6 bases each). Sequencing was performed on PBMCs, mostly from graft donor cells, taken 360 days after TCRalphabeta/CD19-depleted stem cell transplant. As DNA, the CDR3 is TGCGCCAGCAGCTCCCGGGGGCGGGATACGCAGTATTTT. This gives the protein CASSSRGRDTQYF.